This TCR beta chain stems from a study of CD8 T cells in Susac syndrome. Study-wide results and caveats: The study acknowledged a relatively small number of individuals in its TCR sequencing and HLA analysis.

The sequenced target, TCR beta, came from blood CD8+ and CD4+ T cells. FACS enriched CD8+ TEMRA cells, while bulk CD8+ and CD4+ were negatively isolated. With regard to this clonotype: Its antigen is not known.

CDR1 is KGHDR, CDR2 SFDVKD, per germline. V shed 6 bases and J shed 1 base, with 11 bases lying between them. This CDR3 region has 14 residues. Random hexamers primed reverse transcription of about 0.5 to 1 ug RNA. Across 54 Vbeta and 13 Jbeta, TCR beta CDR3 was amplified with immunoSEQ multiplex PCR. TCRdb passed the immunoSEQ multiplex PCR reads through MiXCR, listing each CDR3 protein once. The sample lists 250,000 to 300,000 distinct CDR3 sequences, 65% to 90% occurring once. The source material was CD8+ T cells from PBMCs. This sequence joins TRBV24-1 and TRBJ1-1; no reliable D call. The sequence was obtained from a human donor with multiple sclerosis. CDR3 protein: CATSKERGNTEAFF. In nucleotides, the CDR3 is TGTGCCACCAGTAAGGAGCGGGGGAACACTGAAGCTTTCTTT.